This TCR beta chain was captured in a study of blood T cell repertoires in COVID-19. In the original processing: Amplification from reference gene primers served as the basis for estimated nucleated cell counts. Here immunoSEQ multiplex PCR was the method, and the copy in TCRdb shows in-frame clones only, minus some. The D gene and trimming were derived from the DNA, and the V and J assignments and clone size from that table. The sample has approximately 100,000 clones, roughly 85% seen once; the top ten hold more than 1.5%. The CDR3 covers 18 residues. The germline gives CDR1 SEHNR, CDR2 FQNEAQ (reference sequence). The V and J ends lost 5 bases and 0 bases, in that order; junction bases with no gene match: 9.

The clonotype comes from a woman in her 70s with active or convalescent COVID-19. The rearrangement links TRBV7-9 to TRBJ1-6, with 8 bases lining up with TRBD1. The sequenced material came from peripheral blood. CDR3 sequence (DNA): TGTGCCAGCAGCCAAGGACAGGGAGGTAGCTCCTATAATTCACCCCTCCACTTT. It yields the protein CASSQGQGGSSYNSPLHF.